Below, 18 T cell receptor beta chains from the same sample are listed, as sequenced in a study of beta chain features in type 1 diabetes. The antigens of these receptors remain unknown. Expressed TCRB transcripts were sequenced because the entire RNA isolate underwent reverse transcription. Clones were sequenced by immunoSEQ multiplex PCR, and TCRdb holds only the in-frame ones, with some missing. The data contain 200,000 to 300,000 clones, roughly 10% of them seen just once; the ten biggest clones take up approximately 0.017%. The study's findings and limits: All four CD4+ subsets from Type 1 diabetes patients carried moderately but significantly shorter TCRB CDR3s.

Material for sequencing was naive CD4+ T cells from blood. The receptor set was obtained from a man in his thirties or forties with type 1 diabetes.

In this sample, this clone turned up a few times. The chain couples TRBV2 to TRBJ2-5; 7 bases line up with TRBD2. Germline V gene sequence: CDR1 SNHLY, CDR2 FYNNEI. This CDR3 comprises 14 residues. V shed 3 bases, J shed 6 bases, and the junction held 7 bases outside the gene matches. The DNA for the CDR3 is TGTGCCAGCAGTGACCCACGGCGGGGGAAGACCCAGTACTTC. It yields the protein CASSDPRRGKTQYF. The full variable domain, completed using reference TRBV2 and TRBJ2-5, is EPEVTQTPSHQVTQMGQEVILRCVPISNHLYFYWYRQILGQKVEFLVSFYNNEISEKSEIFDDQFSVERPDGSNFTLKIRSTKLEDSAMYFCASSDPRRGKTQYFGPGTRLLVL.

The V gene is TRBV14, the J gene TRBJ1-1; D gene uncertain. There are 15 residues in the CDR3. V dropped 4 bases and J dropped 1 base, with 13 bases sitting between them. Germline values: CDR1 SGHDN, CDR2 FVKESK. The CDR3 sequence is CASSPPGRANTEAFF. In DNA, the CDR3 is TGTGCCAGCAGCCCTCCTGGGCGGGCGAACACTGAAGCTTTCTTT.

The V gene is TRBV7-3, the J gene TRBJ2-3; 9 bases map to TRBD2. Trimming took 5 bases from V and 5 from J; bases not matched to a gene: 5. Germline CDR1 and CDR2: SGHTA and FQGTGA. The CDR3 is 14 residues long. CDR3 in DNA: TGTGCCAGCAGCGGCGGGGGGGCTGAAGATACGCAGTATTTT. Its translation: CASSGGGAEDTQYF.

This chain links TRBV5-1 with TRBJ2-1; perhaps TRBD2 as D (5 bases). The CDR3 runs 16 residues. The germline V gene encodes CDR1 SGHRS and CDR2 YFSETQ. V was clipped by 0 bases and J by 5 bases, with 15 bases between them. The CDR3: CASSLGGGSPNNEQFF. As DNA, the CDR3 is TGCGCCAGCAGCTTGGGTGGAGGATCCCCGAACAATGAGCAGTTCTTC.

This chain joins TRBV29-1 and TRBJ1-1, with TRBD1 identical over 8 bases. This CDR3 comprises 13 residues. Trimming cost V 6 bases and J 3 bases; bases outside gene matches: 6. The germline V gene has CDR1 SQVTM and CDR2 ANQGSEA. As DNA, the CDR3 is TGCAGCGTACAGGGACAGGCACACACTGAAGCTTTCTTT. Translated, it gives CSVQGQAHTEAFF.

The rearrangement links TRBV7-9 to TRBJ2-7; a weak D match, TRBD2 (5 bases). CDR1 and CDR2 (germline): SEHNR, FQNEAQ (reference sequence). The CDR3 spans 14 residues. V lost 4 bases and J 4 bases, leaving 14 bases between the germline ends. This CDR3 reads CASSSEAVSYEQYF. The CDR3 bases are TGTGCCAGCAGCTCGGAGGCCGTCTCGTACGAGCAGTACTTC.

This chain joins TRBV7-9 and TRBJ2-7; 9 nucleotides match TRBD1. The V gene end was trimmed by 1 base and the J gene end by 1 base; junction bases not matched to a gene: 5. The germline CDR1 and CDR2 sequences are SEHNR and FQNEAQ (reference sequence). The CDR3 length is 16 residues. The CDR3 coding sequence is TGTGCCAGCAGCTTAGTCGGACAGGGGAGTTCCTACGAGCAGTACTTC. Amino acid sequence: CASSLVGQGSSYEQYF.

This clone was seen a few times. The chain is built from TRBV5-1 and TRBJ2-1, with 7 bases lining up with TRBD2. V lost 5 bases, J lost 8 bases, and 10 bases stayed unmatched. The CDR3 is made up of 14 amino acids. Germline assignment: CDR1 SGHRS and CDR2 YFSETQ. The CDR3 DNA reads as TGCGCCAGCAGGCCGCGAGTGGCGGGGGATGAGCAGTTCTTC. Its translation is CASRPRVAGDEQFF. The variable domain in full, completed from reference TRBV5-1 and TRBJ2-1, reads KAGVTQTPRYLIKTRGQQVTLSCSPISGHRSVSWYQQTPGQGLQFLFEYFSETQRNKGNFPGRFSGRQFSNSRSEMNVSTLELGDSALYLCASRPRVAGDEQFFGPGTRLTVL.

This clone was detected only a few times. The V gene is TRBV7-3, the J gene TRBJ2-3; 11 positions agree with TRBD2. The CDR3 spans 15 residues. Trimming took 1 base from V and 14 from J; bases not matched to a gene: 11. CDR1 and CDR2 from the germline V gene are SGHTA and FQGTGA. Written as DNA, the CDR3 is TGTGCCAGCAGCTTAATAGCGGGGGGGACTATACGGCTGTATTTT. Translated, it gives CASSLIAGGTIRLYF.

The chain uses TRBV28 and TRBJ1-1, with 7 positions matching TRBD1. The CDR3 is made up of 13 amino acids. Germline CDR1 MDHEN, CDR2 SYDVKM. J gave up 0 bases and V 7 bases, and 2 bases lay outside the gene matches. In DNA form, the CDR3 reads TGTGCCAGCAAGGGACAGCTGAACACTGAAGCTTTCTTT. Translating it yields CASKGQLNTEAFF.

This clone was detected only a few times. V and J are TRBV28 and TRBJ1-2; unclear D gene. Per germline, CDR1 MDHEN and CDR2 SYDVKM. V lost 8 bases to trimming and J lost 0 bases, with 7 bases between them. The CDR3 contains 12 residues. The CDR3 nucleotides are TGTGCCAGCGGTGCAGCTAACTATGGCTACACCTTC. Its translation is CASGAANYGYTF.

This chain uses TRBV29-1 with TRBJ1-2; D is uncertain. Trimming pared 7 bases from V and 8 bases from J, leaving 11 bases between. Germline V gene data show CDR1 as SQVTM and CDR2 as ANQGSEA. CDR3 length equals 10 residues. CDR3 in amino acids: CSAGDDGYTF. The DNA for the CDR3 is TGCAGCGCCGGAGACGACGGCTACACCTTC.

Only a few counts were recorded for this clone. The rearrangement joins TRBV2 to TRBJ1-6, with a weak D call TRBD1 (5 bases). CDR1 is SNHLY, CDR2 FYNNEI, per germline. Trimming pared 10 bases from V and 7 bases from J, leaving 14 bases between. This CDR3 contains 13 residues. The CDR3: CATMTEANSPLHF. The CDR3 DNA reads TGTGCCACCATGACAGAAGCCAATTCACCCCTCCACTTT. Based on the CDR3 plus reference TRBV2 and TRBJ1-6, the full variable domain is EPEVTQTPSHQVTQMGQEVILRCVPISNHLYFYWYRQILGQKVEFLVSFYNNEISEKSEIFDDQFSVERPDGSNFTLKIRSTKLEDSAMYFCATMTEANSPLHFGNGTRLTVT.

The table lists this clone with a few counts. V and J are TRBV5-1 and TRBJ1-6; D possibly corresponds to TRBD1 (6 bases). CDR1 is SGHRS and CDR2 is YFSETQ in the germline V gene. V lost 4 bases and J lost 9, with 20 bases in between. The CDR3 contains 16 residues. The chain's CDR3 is CASSPLGHDGSSPLHF. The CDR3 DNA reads TGCGCCAGCAGCCCTCTGGGACATGATGGAAGTTCACCCCTCCACTTT. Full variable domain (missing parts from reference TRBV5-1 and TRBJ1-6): KAGVTQTPRYLIKTRGQQVTLSCSPISGHRSVSWYQQTPGQGLQFLFEYFSETQRNKGNFPGRFSGRQFSNSRSEMNVSTLELGDSALYLCASSPLGHDGSSPLHFGNGTRLTVT.

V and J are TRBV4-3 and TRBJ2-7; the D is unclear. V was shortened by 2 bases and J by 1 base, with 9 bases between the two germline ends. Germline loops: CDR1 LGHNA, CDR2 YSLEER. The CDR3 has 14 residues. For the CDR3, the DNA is TGCGCCAGCAGCCAACGGCAGGATTCCTACGAGCAGTACTTC. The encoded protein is CASSQRQDSYEQYF.

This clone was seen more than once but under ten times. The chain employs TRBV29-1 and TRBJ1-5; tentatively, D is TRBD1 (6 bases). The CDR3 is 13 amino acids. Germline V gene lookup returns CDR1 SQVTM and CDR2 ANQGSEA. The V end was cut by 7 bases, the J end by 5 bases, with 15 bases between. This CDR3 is CSASGGPDQPQHF. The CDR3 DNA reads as TGCAGCGCAAGTGGGGGCCCCGATCAGCCCCAGCATTTT. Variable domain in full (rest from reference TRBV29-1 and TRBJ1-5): SAVISQKPSRDICQRGTSLTIQCQVDSQVTMMFWYRQQPGQSLTLIATANQGSEATYESGFVIDKFPISRPNLTFSTLTVSNMSPEDSSIYLCSASGGPDQPQHFGDGTRLSIL.

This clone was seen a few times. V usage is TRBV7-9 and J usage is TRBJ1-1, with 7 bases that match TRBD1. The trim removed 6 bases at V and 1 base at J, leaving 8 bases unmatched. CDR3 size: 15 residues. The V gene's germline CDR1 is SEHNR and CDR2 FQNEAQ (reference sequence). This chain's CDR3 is CASSLRQGPNTEAFF. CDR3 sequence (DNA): TGTGCCAGCAGTCTTCGACAGGGACCGAACACTGAAGCTTTCTTT. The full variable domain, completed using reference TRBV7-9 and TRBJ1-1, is DTGVSQNPRHKITKRGQNVTFRCDPISEHNRLYWYRQTLGQGPEFLTYFQNEAQLEKSRLLSDRFSAERPKGSFSTLEIQRTEQGDSAMYLCASSLRQGPNTEAFFGQGTRLTVV.

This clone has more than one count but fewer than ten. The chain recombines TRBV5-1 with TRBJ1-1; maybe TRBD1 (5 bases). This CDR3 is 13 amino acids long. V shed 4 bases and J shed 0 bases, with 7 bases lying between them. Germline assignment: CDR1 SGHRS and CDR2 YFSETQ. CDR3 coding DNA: TGCGCCAGCAGCGTCAGGGTGAACACTGAAGCTTTCTTT. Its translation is CASSVRVNTEAFF. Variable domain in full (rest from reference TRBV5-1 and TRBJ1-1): KAGVTQTPRYLIKTRGQQVTLSCSPISGHRSVSWYQQTPGQGLQFLFEYFSETQRNKGNFPGRFSGRQFSNSRSEMNVSTLELGDSALYLCASSVRVNTEAFFGQGTRLTVV.